The T cell receptor beta chain under discussion was sequenced for a study of blood T cells in healthy people across ages. Sample-barcoded 5' priming and a J-beta primer mix drove a second PCR of 7 to 11 cycles. Every sample gave at least 3 million paired-end reads containing CDR3. TCRdb used MiXCR to reprocess the 5' RACE reads, holding one entry per CDR3 protein. The sample has around 1,800,000 distinct CDR3 sequences, about two fifths seen once. The people who gave samples were healthy Caucasians from Russia, aged roughly 6 to 100. Note on this clonotype: What it recognizes is unknown.

Study-level findings and limits: Per million T cells, TCR beta diversity dropped about linearly as age rose.

This CDR3 contains 16 residues. Trimming cost V 0 bases and J 9 bases; bases outside gene matches: 8. CDR1 is SGHTA, CDR2 FQGTGA, per germline. The sample comprised blood. The chain carries TRBV7-3 and TRBJ2-1, with 10 nucleotides matching TRBD2. This sequence originates from a human donor in good health. For the CDR3, the DNA is TGTGCCAGCAGCTTAACGCCTAGCGGGGGACACGGTGAGCAGTTCTTC. Translating gives CASSLTPSGGHGEQFF. The full variable domain, in which reference TRBV7-3 and TRBJ2-1 provide the parts outside the CDR3, is GAGVSQTPSNKVTEKGKYVELRCDPISGHTALYWYRQSLGQGPEFLIYFQGTGAADDSGLPNDRFFAVRPEGSVSTLKIQRTERGDSAVYLCASSLTPSGGHGEQFFGPGTRLTVL.